These 3 T cell receptor beta chains originate from one sample sequenced in a study of blood T cell repertoires in COVID-19. Profiled with immunoSEQ multiplex PCR; TCRdb holds only in-frame clones, not every one. The data hold about 250,000 clones, with over 75% observed a single time. Sequencing was performed on peripheral blood. The receptors were sampled from a woman younger than 45 with acute or convalescent COVID-19.

The V call is TRBV27, the J call TRBJ2-1, with a tentative D call TRBD2 (5 bases). Germline loops: CDR1 MNHEY, CDR2 SMNVEV (reference sequence). Trimming left V 2 bases short and J 0 bases short, with 11 bases between. This CDR3 spans 16 amino acids. CDR3 in amino acids: CASSLVGTSSYNEQFF. In DNA, the CDR3 is TGTGCCAGCAGTTTAGTTGGCACTAGCTCCTACAATGAGCAGTTCTTC.

The J gene is TRBJ2-1, the V gene TRBV5-4; 7 nucleotides line up with TRBD2. This CDR3 region has 14 residues. With 3 bases clipped from V and 7 bases from J, the junction kept 7 bases outside the gene matches. Germline V gene sequence: CDR1 SGHNT, CDR2 YYREEE (reference sequence). The CDR3 DNA sequence: TGTGCCAGCAGCTCGAGGGCAGCGGGGAATGAGCAGTTCTTC. It specifies CASSSRAAGNEQFF.

The chain couples TRBV29-1 to TRBJ2-1, with D unclear. V was trimmed by 4 bases and J by 6 bases, leaving 10 bases between them. CDR3 size: 12 residues. Germline CDR1 and CDR2: SQVTM and ANQGSEA. The CDR3 region is CSVGITANEQFF. The CDR3 bases are TGCAGCGTTGGAATTACAGCCAATGAGCAGTTCTTC.